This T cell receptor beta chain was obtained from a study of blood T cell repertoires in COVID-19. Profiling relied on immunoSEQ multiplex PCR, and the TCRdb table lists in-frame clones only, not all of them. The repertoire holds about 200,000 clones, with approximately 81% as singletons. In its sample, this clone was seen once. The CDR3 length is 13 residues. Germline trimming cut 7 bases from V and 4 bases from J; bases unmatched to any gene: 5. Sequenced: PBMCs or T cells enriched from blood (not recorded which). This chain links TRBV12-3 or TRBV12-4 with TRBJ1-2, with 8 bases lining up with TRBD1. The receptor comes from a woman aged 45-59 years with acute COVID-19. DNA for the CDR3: TGTGCCAGCATGACAGGGGTCTTCTATGGCTACACCTTC. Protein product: CASMTGVFYGYTF.